These 12 T cell receptor beta chains share one sample of origin, sequenced in a study of cytomegalovirus exposure and HLA in healthy donors (dated by TCRdb to the late 2010s). The library was obtained by the immunoSEQ multiplex PCR assay. For the multiplex PCR, a mixture combining 60 forward primers for TCR Vbeta segments and 13 reverse primers for TCR Jbeta segments was used. What TCRdb holds here is the immuneACCESS table cut down to in-frame rearrangements. Part of the clones is not present; checked against another copy, under half of the missing clones reflect an unresolved V gene, and the others are unexplained. The sample table records 150,000 or so clones; 70% to 80% of these occur just once. About 1.5% of the sample lies in the top ten. Sample: PBMCs. These receptors all stem from a female donor in good health and CMV-seronegative.

This chain connects TRBV7-2 to TRBJ2-7; 9 bases align to TRBD1. The CDR3 is 15 amino acids. CDR1 is SGHTA, CDR2 FQGNSA, per germline. Trimming removed 5 bases from V and 1 base from J; junction bases left unmatched: 6. The CDR3: CASSRTGVYSYEQYF. The CDR3 DNA is TGTGCCAGCAGCCGGACAGGGGTTTATTCCTACGAGCAGTACTTC.

The V call is TRBV14, the J call TRBJ1-4; D is unclear. The CDR3 is 12 residues long. The germline V gene encodes CDR1 SGHDN and CDR2 FVKESK. V gave up 1 base and J gave up 8 bases, with 5 bases separating them. The CDR3 spells CASSQVSEKLFF. In nucleotides, the CDR3 is TGTGCCAGCAGCCAAGTATCCGAAAAACTGTTTTTT. The full variable domain, with the rest looked up from reference TRBV14 and TRBJ1-4, is EAGVTQFPSHSVIEKGQTVTLRCDPISGHDNLYWYRRVMGKEIKFLLHFVKESKQDESGMPNNRFLAERTGGTYSTLKVQPAELEDSGVYFCASSQVSEKLFFGSGTQLSVL.

This rearrangement joins TRBV18 to TRBJ1-1; D is uncertain. The V and J ends lost 1 base and 0 bases respectively, with 15 bases between them. CDR3 length: 17 residues. In germline, CDR1 is KGHSH, CDR2 LQKENI. DNA of the CDR3: TGTGCCAGCTCACCACATACCTTGGGCGCGATGAACACTGAAGCTTTCTTT. Its translation: CASSPHTLGAMNTEAFF.

This clone was detected once. The chain uses TRBV10-3 and TRBJ1-6; TRBD1 might be the D (6 bases). V lost 6 bases, J lost 7 bases, and 13 bases lay in between. This CDR3 comprises 14 residues. The germline CDR1 and CDR2 sequences are ENHRY and SYGVKD. The CDR3 sequence is CAIRDSVRNSPLHF. Written as DNA, the CDR3 is TGTGCCATCAGGGACAGTGTAAGAAATTCACCCCTCCACTTT.

The table lists this clone with a count of one. This chain connects TRBV10-3 to TRBJ1-2; tentative D call: TRBD1 (6 bases). CDR1 is ENHRY and CDR2 is SYGVKD in the germline V gene. V lost 0 bases, J lost 8 bases, and 16 bases lay in between. The CDR3 contains 15 residues. The CDR3 region has the DNA TGTGCCATCAGTGAGTCGTGGGACAAATCACGGGGCTACACCTTC. This gives the protein CAISESWDKSRGYTF.

The V call is TRBV27, the J call TRBJ1-2; 8 nucleotides align to TRBD1. Germline CDR1 reads MNHEY; CDR2 reads SMNVEV (reference sequence). Trimming removed 4 bases from V and 3 bases from J; junction bases left unmatched: 7. The CDR3 has 15 residues. CDR3 coding DNA: TGTGCCAGCAGTTGGACAGGGACTAAGGACTATGGCTACACCTTC. Translation gives CASSWTGTKDYGYTF.

The V call is TRBV2, the J call TRBJ2-1, with D perhaps matching TRBD2 (5 bases). Between the trimmed V and J ends, which lost 6 bases and 3 bases, there was a span of 12 bases. From germline, CDR1 is SNHLY and CDR2 FYNNEI. CDR3 length: 14 amino acids. CDR3 sequence: CASSRTSNYNEQFF. In DNA form, the CDR3 reads TGTGCCAGCAGCCGGACTTCCAACTACAATGAGCAGTTCTTC.

The V call is TRBV19, the J call TRBJ2-7; TRBD1 matches at 7 bases. Per germline, CDR1 LNHDA and CDR2 SQIVND (reference sequence). With 5 bases clipped from V and 3 bases from J, the junction kept 10 bases outside the gene matches. This CDR3 contains 15 residues. The CDR3 bases are TGTGCCAGTAGTCCTCAACAGGGGAGTAACTACGAGCAGTACTTC. Translated, it gives CASSPQQGSNYEQYF.

The chain is built from TRBV7-2 and TRBJ2-5; D perhaps matches TRBD1 (5 bases). Trimming removed 5 bases from V and 1 base from J, with 23 bases in between. The CDR3 length is 18 residues. Per the germline V gene, CDR1 is SGHTA and CDR2 is FQGNSA. CDR3 loop: CASSPPPGHLGSQETQYF. Written as DNA, the CDR3 is TGTGCCAGCAGCCCACCCCCCGGACATCTGGGGTCCCAAGAGACCCAGTACTTC.

The chain combines TRBV28 with TRBJ1-2; D may be TRBD1 (5 bases). CDR3 size: 15 residues. V was pared by 5 bases and J by 8 bases, with 21 bases between. The germline V gene encodes CDR1 MDHEN and CDR2 SYDVKM. The CDR3 bases are TGTGCCAGCAGTCCCTGGGGAGGGGAGGCAAGGGGCTACACCTTC. Translation: CASSPWGGEARGYTF.

This chain uses TRBV7-3 with TRBJ2-1; D is perhaps TRBD2 (6 bases). Germline lookup yields CDR1 SGHTA and CDR2 FQGTGA. The V gene lost 5 bases and the J gene lost 6 bases, with 14 bases spanning the gap. This CDR3 has 14 amino acids. CDR3 nucleotides: TGTGCCAGCAGCCCTCCCGGGAGTTTCAATGAGCAGTTCTTC. It yields the protein CASSPPGSFNEQFF. Full variable domain (rest looked up from reference TRBV7-3 and TRBJ2-1): GAGVSQTPSNKVTEKGKYVELRCDPISGHTALYWYRQSLGQGPEFLIYFQGTGAADDSGLPNDRFFAVRPEGSVSTLKIQRTERGDSAVYLCASSPPGSFNEQFFGPGTRLTVL.

This clone was observed a handful of times. The rearrangement uses TRBV7-9 and TRBJ1-4; D remains ambiguous. This CDR3 is 13 amino acids long. V was clipped by 5 bases and J by 5 bases, with 9 bases between them. CDR1 is SEHNR and CDR2 is FQNEAQ in the germline V gene (reference sequence). CDR3 nucleotide sequence: TGTGCCAGCAGCCCAGGATCGAATGAAAAACTGTTTTTT. This gives the protein CASSPGSNEKLFF.